This T cell receptor beta chain was retrieved from a study of cytomegalovirus exposure and HLA in healthy donors. Study background: Assignment to the Caucasian-associated ancestry cluster applied to about 80% of the roughly 410 genotyped donors.

V lost 3 bases to trimming and J lost 5 bases, with 13 bases between them. Germline V CDR1 and CDR2: SGDLS, YYNGEE. CDR3 length: 14 residues. Though nominally healthy at sampling, donors likely had unrecorded immune exposures. Study-level points and caveats: Later analysis suggested links between common viral pathogens and several top significant clusters. Likely technical artifact: a cluster of highly shared sequence variants.

In the case of this clone: Its antigen remains unknown.

Researchers ran the PCR with 60 Vbeta and 13 Jbeta primers. The table came from immunoSEQ multiplex PCR; TCRdb's copy has only in-frame clones and leaves some out. The sample holds about 180,000 clones, about three quarters seen once. Input material: PBMCs. V gene TRBV9 combines with J gene TRBJ2-3, with D perhaps TRBD1 (6 bases). The clonotype originates from a man aged 18 to 30 in good health and CMV-seronegative. The CDR3 bases are TGTGCCAGCAGCGCAACAGGGTTGGGAGATACGCAGTATTTT. Translating it yields CASSATGLGDTQYF. Full variable domain (missing parts from reference TRBV9 and TRBJ2-3): DSGVTQTPKHLITATGQRVTLRCSPRSGDLSVYWYQQSLDQGLQFLIQYYNGEERAKGNILERFSAQQFPDLHSELNLSSLELGDSALYFCASSATGLGDTQYFGPGTRLTVL.